This T cell receptor (beta chain) derives from a study of blood T cells in healthy people across ages. V was clipped by 1 base and J by 1 base, with 14 bases between them. The germline V gene has CDR1 SGHTA and CDR2 FQGNSA. The CDR3 extends over 18 amino acids. There were healthy Caucasian individuals from Russia, aged 6 to 90, serving as donors. Drawing of peripheral blood yielded about 9.6 milliliters from each donor. Concerning this clonotype itself: Its antigen is undetermined.

A second about 7 to 12 cycle PCR used barcoded and J-beta primers. Each cDNA was tagged by a template-switch adaptor containing 12 random nucleotides. TCRdb reprocessed the 5' RACE reads via MiXCR and lists one record per CDR3 protein. Among more than 1,400,000 distinct CDR3 sequences listed, around 42% were seen once. General observations from the study: PBMCs went unsorted, and a conclusive naive versus antigen-experienced comparison was therefore prevented.

Sequencing input: blood. The TCR was taken from a woman younger than 30 in good health. The chain combines TRBV7-2 with TRBJ2-6; TRBD1 might be the D (6 bases). CDR3 bases: TGTGCCAGCAGCTTAGTTGGACAGTACTTGTCTGGGGCCAACGTCCTGACTTTC. This codes for CASSLVGQYLSGANVLTF.